This TCR beta chain came from a study of metastatic and nonmetastatic thyroid tumors. Nobody among the patients had been given any treatment before thyroid surgery. Many counts were recorded for this clone. Deletions cut 2 bases from V and 1 base from J, with 12 bases between. The CDR3 covers 16 residues. Looked up from germline, CDR1 is MGHRA and CDR2 is YSYEKL. TCRdb re-clonotyped the PCR reads via MiXCR. The sample consists of approximately 15,000 clones, approximately 19% of them appearing once. The receptor's source is a female donor with papillary thyroid cancer or a benign thyroid nodule (not recorded which). Some clones in this sample may be carry-over from other donors' samples. Sequencing was done on a sample of blood. The genes are TRBV4-1 and TRBJ1-3; D ambiguous. CDR3: CASSQSADNSGNTIYF. As DNA, the CDR3 is TGCGCCAGCAGCCAAAGTGCAGACAATTCTGGAAACACCATATATTTT.